A selection of T cell receptor beta chains follows, all from one sample in a study of metastatic and nonmetastatic thyroid tumors. TCRdb re-clonotyped the PCR reads via MiXCR. The table has some 84,000 clones, around 9.1% seen once. Material: blood. These receptors were obtained from a female donor with papillary thyroid cancer or a benign thyroid nodule (not recorded which). Some clones in this sample may be carry-over from other donors' samples. The CDR3 runs from the conserved cysteine through the conserved F or W. The D gene is left open where the match is weak. Rows may omit the clone size; those that give it use once, few, many or a size class.

CDR3aa	CDR3nt	abundance	d_gene	v_gene	j_gene
CASSPTGRTYEQYF	TGCGCCAGCAGCCCGACAGGGAGGACCTACGAGCAGTACTTC	many	NA	TRBV5-1	TRBJ2-7
CASSRLAASYNEQFF	TGTGCCAGCAGCCGCCTAGCGGCATCCTACAATGAGCAGTTCTTC	many	TRBD2	TRBV9	TRBJ2-1
CASSLAGTTRAFF	TGCGCCAGCAGCCTCGCCGGGACCACTAGAGCTTTCTTT	many	NA	TRBV5-1	TRBJ1-1
CASSMGRRPYNEQFF	TGTGCCAGTAGTATGGGGCGGAGACCCTACAATGAGCAGTTCTTC	NA	NA	TRBV19	TRBJ2-1
CASSLKPGGEQFF	TGTGCCAGCAGTTTAAAACCGGGCGGCGAGCAGTTCTTC	many	NA	TRBV27	TRBJ2-1
CASSVVAGLSEQYF	TGTGCCAGCAGCGTAGTGGCAGGACTGTCCGAGCAGTACTTC	many	NA	TRBV9	TRBJ2-7
CASSVRDTYEQYF	TGTGCCAGCAGCGTCAGGGATACGTACGAGCAGTACTTC	many	NA	TRBV7-8	TRBJ2-7
CASSFQGGTGELFF	TGTGCCAGCAGTTTTCAGGGCGGAACCGGGGAACTGTTTTTT	many	NA	TRBV12-3/TRBV12-4	TRBJ2-2
CASSLIVAESTDTQYF	TGTGCCAGCAGCCTTATAGTAGCGGAAAGCACAGATACGCAGTATTTT	many	NA	TRBV11-2	TRBJ2-3
CASSLGTRDYEQYF	TGTGCCAGCAGTTTAGGGACTAGAGACTACGAGCAGTACTTC	NA	TRBD2	TRBV12-3/TRBV12-4	TRBJ2-7
CASSSRDYGYTF	TGTGCCAGCAGTTCCAGGGACTATGGCTACACCTTC	few	NA	TRBV28	TRBJ1-2
CSDSRDTGTEAFF	TGCAGTGATTCAAGGGACACCGGTACTGAAGCTTTCTTT	many	NA	TRBV20-1	TRBJ1-1
CAISESSDTQYF	TGTGCCATCAGTGAGTCTTCAGATACGCAGTATTTT	few	NA	TRBV10-3	TRBJ2-3
CASSENGYYEQYF	TGTGCCAGCAGTGAAAACGGTTACTACGAGCAGTACTTC	many	NA	TRBV6-1	TRBJ2-7
CSARDRASANTGELFF	TGCAGTGCTAGAGATAGAGCCTCGGCAAACACCGGGGAGCTGTTTTTT	NA	NA	TRBV20-1	TRBJ2-2
CATSDSGTGVYGYTF	TGTGCCACCAGTGATTCCGGGACAGGGGTCTATGGCTACACCTTC	few	TRBD1	TRBV24-1	TRBJ1-2
CASSAGSNQPQHF	TGTGCCAGCAGTGCAGGTAGCAATCAGCCCCAGCATTTT	many	NA	TRBV6-4	TRBJ1-5
CAWSEGADYGYTF	TGTGCCTGGAGTGAGGGGGCGGATTATGGCTACACCTTC	NA	TRBD1	TRBV30	TRBJ1-2
CASSLGGHANTGELFF	TGTGCCAGCAGCTTAGGCGGCCACGCGAACACCGGGGAGCTGTTTTTT	NA	NA	TRBV11-2	TRBJ2-2
CSGVSGDNEQFF	TGCAGTGGGGTTAGCGGGGACAATGAGCAGTTCTTC	many	TRBD2	TRBV20-1	TRBJ2-1
CASSPSPQGGGQTYEQYF	TGTGCCAGCAGCCCCTCCCCCCAGGGTGGGGGGCAAACCTACGAGCAGTACTTC	many	NA	TRBV9	TRBJ2-7
CASRTGGETQYF	TGTGCCAGCAGGACAGGGGGGGAGACCCAGTACTTC	many	TRBD1	TRBV28	TRBJ2-5
CAWSVQGGNSPLHF	TGTGCCTGGAGTGTCCAGGGGGGGAATTCACCCCTCCACTTT	many	TRBD1	TRBV30	TRBJ1-6
CASRRTGMVYEQCF	TGTGCCAGCAGAAGGACAGGGATGGTCTACGAGCAGTGCTTC	NA	TRBD1	TRBV7-7	TRBJ2-7
CASSAVGGGHNEQFF	TGTGCCAGCAGCGCCGTGGGCGGGGGGCACAATGAGCAGTTCTTC	few	TRBD2	TRBV11-3	TRBJ2-1
CASSSSIDRGTEAFF	TGTGCCAGCAGCTCCAGTATTGACAGGGGAACTGAAGCTTTCTTT	few	TRBD1	TRBV7-2	TRBJ1-1
CSARTGERGQPQHF	TGCAGTGCTAGAACTGGCGAGCGGGGTCAGCCCCAGCATTTT	many	NA	TRBV20-1	TRBJ1-5
CASSLNAGPRETQYF	TGCGCCAGCAGCTTAAACGCAGGGCCTCGAGAGACCCAGTACTTC	many	NA	TRBV5-1	TRBJ2-5
CASRDRAREKLFF	TGCGCCAGCAGGGACAGGGCAAGGGAAAAACTGTTTTTT	many	TRBD1	TRBV10-2	TRBJ1-4
CASSIGGGVRTDTQYF	TGTGCCAGTAGTATTGGCGGTGGGGTTCGGACAGATACGCAGTATTTT	few	NA	TRBV19	TRBJ2-3
CASRPSEGRRETQYF	TGTGCCAGCAGACCCTCGGAGGGTCGGAGAGAGACCCAGTACTTC	many	NA	TRBV2	TRBJ2-5
CATSSGTGKLFF	TGTGCCACCAGCAGTGGGACAGGGAAGCTGTTTTTT	many	TRBD1	TRBV15	TRBJ2-2
CASSPIGGVAKNIQYF	TGTGCCAGTAGTCCGATCGGGGGAGTAGCCAAAAACATTCAGTACTTC	many	NA	TRBV19	TRBJ2-4
CASRAGPNEQFF	TGTGCCAGCAGAGCAGGTCCCAATGAGCAGTTCTTC	many	NA	TRBV2	TRBJ2-1
CASSQPGQGLAGGGQETQYF	TGTGCCAGCAGCCAACCTGGACAGGGACTAGCGGGAGGAGGGCAAGAGACCCAGTACTTC	once	TRBD2	TRBV4-2	TRBJ2-5
CASSLGAGRADQPQHF	TGTGCCAGCAGCTTAGGGGCAGGGAGAGCGGATCAGCCCCAGCATTTT	many	NA	TRBV11-1	TRBJ1-5
CASSQETRHTEAFF	TGCGCCAGCAGCCAAGAAACCAGACACACTGAAGCTTTCTTT	many	NA	TRBV4-1	TRBJ1-1
CASRDRGREEQYF	TGTGCCAGCAGGGACAGGGGGCGAGAGGAGCAGTACTTC	many	TRBD1	TRBV6-1	TRBJ2-7
CASSTGRLNTEAFF	TGTGCCAGCAGCACCGGGCGGTTGAACACTGAAGCTTTCTTT	many	NA	TRBV9	TRBJ1-1
CASSLDRGSYGYTF	TGTGCCAGCAGCTTAGATCGAGGGTCCTATGGCTACACCTTC	many	NA	TRBV11-2	TRBJ1-2
CASSGPAGGGQPQHF	TGTGCCAGCAGTGGTCCGGCAGGGGGCGGACAGCCCCAGCATTTT	many	TRBD1	TRBV6-1	TRBJ1-5
CASDHSGGPQETQYF	TGTGCCAGCGACCACAGCGGGGGCCCTCAAGAGACCCAGTACTTC	many	TRBD2	TRBV6-1	TRBJ2-5
CAWSAGRRGNTEAFF	TGTGCCTGGAGCGCTGGCAGGCGGGGGAACACTGAAGCTTTCTTT	many	NA	TRBV30	TRBJ1-1
CASSLGDRGSGNTIYF	TGTGCCAGCAGTTTAGGGGACAGGGGTTCTGGAAACACCATATATTTT	few	TRBD1	TRBV12-3/TRBV12-4	TRBJ1-3
CASRTTVYGYTF	TGTGCCAGCAGAACGACGGTCTATGGCTACACCTTC	many	NA	TRBV2	TRBJ1-2
CASSPTGSSSYNEQFF	TGTGCCAGCAGCCCGACAGGGTCTAGCTCCTACAATGAGCAGTTCTTC	few	TRBD1	TRBV13	TRBJ2-1
CASSTGRAYEQYF	TGTGCCAGCAGCACCGGCAGGGCCTACGAGCAGTACTTC	NA	NA	TRBV11-2	TRBJ2-7
CASSKYMNTEAFF	TGTGCCAGCAGCAAATACATGAACACTGAAGCTTTCTTT	few	NA	TRBV9	TRBJ1-1
CASSFGPAETAQYF	TGCGCCAGCAGCTTCGGACCCGCCGAGACGGCCCAGTACTTC	many	NA	TRBV5-1	TRBJ2-5
CSARQGGALNEQFF	TGCAGTGCTAGACAGGGGGGGGCCCTCAATGAGCAGTTCTTC	many	NA	TRBV20-1	TRBJ2-1
CASSQGVGYTF	TGTGCCAGTTCACAGGGGGTTGGCTACACCTTC	many	TRBD1	TRBV2	TRBJ1-2
CASSEPYRGEQYF	TGTGCCAGCAGTGAACCCTACAGGGGAGAGCAGTACTTC	few	TRBD1	TRBV6-1	TRBJ2-7
CASSDSGTRYQETQYF	TGTGCCAGCAGCGATTCCGGGACAAGGTACCAAGAGACCCAGTACTTC	few	NA	TRBV7-9	TRBJ2-5
CASSQEAGALAGGKQFF	TGCGCCAGCAGCCAAGAGGCGGGGGCACTAGCGGGGGGCAAGCAGTTCTTC	NA	TRBD2	TRBV4-1	TRBJ2-1